Each of the 15 T cell receptor beta chains below was sequenced from the same sample in a study of cytomegalovirus exposure and HLA in healthy donors. Using immunoSEQ multiplex PCR, the repertoire was profiled, and TCRdb retains in-frame clones only, with some absent. The sample shows 200,000 to 250,000 clones, roughly 83% of them seen only once. The sample consisted of PBMCs. These receptors originate from a young woman in good health and CMV-seropositive.

The gene calls are TRBV27 and TRBJ2-5; D may be TRBD1 (6 bases). The V end was cut by 1 base, the J end by 1 base, with 13 bases between. The germline V gene has CDR1 MNHEY and CDR2 SMNVEV (reference sequence). This CDR3 spans 16 amino acids. CDR3 sequence (DNA): TGTGCCAGCAGTTTATTTACAGGGACGGTCCAAGAGACCCAGTACTTC. Translating it yields CASSLFTGTVQETQYF.

This clone was seen a handful of times. V and J are TRBV9 and TRBJ1-3, with D perhaps TRBD1 (5 bases). The V gene lost 3 bases and the J gene lost 1 base, with 14 bases spanning the gap. Germline V CDR1 and CDR2: SGDLS, YYNGEE. This CDR3 spans 16 amino acids. CDR3 nucleotides: TGTGCCAGCAGCGCGCGTATCCAGGGATCTGGAAACACCATATATTTT. It is translated as CASSARIQGSGNTIYF. Looking up the rest from reference TRBV9 and TRBJ1-3 gives the full variable domain: DSGVTQTPKHLITATGQRVTLRCSPRSGDLSVYWYQQSLDQGLQFLIQYYNGEERAKGNILERFSAQQFPDLHSELNLSSLELGDSALYFCASSARIQGSGNTIYFGEGSWLTVV.

This sequence joins TRBV7-6 and TRBJ2-7, with D unclear. V was trimmed by 3 bases and J by 5 bases, leaving 8 bases between them. Germline V gene sequence: CDR1 SGHVS, CDR2 FNYEAQ. The CDR3 sequence is 12 residues long. The CDR3, as DNA: TGTGCCAGCAGCTTTTTAAACGACGAGCAGTACTTC. It specifies CASSFLNDEQYF. Combining the CDR3 with reference TRBV7-6 and TRBJ2-7 gives the whole variable domain GAGVSQSPRYKVTKRGQDVALRCDPISGHVSLYWYRQALGQGPEFLTYFNYEAQQDKSGLPNDRFSAERPEGSISTLTIQRTEQRDSAMYRCASSFLNDEQYFGPGTRLTVT.

The chain recombines TRBV4-1 with TRBJ1-2; no clear D gene. Trimming left V 0 bases short and J 4 bases short, with 3 bases between. CDR3 length: 12 residues. Germline CDR1 is MGHRA and CDR2 is YSYEKL. CDR3 residues: CASSQDFYGYTF. DNA for the CDR3: TGCGCCAGCAGCCAAGATTTCTATGGCTACACCTTC.

The chain combines TRBV4-1 with TRBJ2-1; 9 positions agree with TRBD1. J lost 6 bases, V lost 4 bases, and 7 bases had no gene match. The CDR3 is 15 amino acids. Germline CDR1 MGHRA, CDR2 YSYEKL. DNA for the CDR3: TGCGCCAGCAGCCCAGGGCGGACAGGGGCCAATGAGCAGTTCTTC. It is translated as CASSPGRTGANEQFF.

The chain joins TRBV30 to TRBJ2-1; the match to TRBD2 covers 9 bases. The CDR3 is 15 residues long. In germline, CDR1 is GTSNPN, CDR2 SVGIG (reference sequence). V shed 7 bases, J shed 10 bases, and the junction held 17 bases outside the gene matches. The CDR3 spells CALDGLRLAGSEQFF. For the CDR3, the DNA is TGTGCCTTGGATGGGCTGCGTCTAGCGGGATCCGAGCAGTTCTTC.

The chain recombines TRBV6-5 with TRBJ1-2, with D unresolved. Germline V gene data show CDR1 as MNHEY and CDR2 as SVGAGI. The V end was cut by 0 bases, the J end by 2 bases, with 10 bases between. This CDR3 is 15 amino acids long. In nucleotides, the CDR3 is TGTGCCAGCAGTTACTCCTGGAGGGCAAACTATGGCTACACCTTC. This sequence encodes CASSYSWRANYGYTF.

In DNA, the CDR3 is TGCGCCAGCAGCCACCCATTCGGGAGGTCCTACGAGCAGTACTTC. As protein: CASSHPFGRSYEQYF. The chain has TRBV4-1 and TRBJ2-7; 7 nucleotides align to TRBD2. Germline CDR1 is MGHRA and CDR2 is YSYEKL. The CDR3 consists of 15 residues. After removal of 3 bases from V and 1 base from J, the junction contained 6 bases not matched to a gene.

This chain links TRBV10-3 with TRBJ2-7; 10 bases match TRBD2. This CDR3 has 13 amino acids. Germline CDR1 and CDR2: ENHRY and SYGVKD. V lost 7 bases and J lost 7; bases outside the gene matches: 7. CDR3 DNA sequence: TGTGCCATCACGCTAGCGGGAGACTCTGAGCAGTACTTC. Protein sequence: CAITLAGDSEQYF.

This clone occurred once. This sequence joins TRBV30 and TRBJ1-2; the match to TRBD1 covers 7 bases. Trimming took 1 base from V and 3 from J; bases not matched to a gene: 2. This CDR3 has 13 residues. Germline CDR1 and CDR2: GTSNPN and SVGIG (reference sequence). The CDR3 DNA sequence: TGTGCCTGGAGTGGGGACAGCTACTATGGCTACACCTTC. It codes for CAWSGDSYYGYTF.

This chain joins TRBV2 and TRBJ2-5; the match to TRBD2 covers 9 bases. Germline CDR1 and CDR2: SNHLY and FYNNEI. The V gene end was trimmed by 1 base and the J gene end by 5 bases; junction bases not matched to a gene: 5. The CDR3 consists of 15 residues. The CDR3 DNA reads as TGTGCCAGCAGTGAAGGCGGGAGGGGGATCGAGACCCAGTACTTC. Translated: CASSEGGRGIETQYF.

V is TRBV27 and J is TRBJ2-2; perhaps TRBD2 as D (6 bases). The CDR3 consists of 15 residues. Trimming took 5 bases from V and 7 from J, leaving 17 bases between them. CDR1 is MNHEY and CDR2 is SMNVEV in the germline V gene (reference sequence). Here the CDR3 DNA reads TGTGCCAGCAGTCTCTCCTATGTGCGGGACGGGGAGCTGTTTTTT. Residues: CASSLSYVRDGELFF.

This clone came up a few times. This chain links TRBV11-3 with TRBJ1-1; TRBD1 might be the D (5 bases). Trimming pared 3 bases from V and 2 bases from J, leaving 10 bases between. The CDR3 totals 14 residues. Germline V gene lookup returns CDR1 SGHNT and CDR2 YENEEA. The CDR3 DNA follows: TGTGCCAGCAGCTTGAGGGGCGGAAACACTGAAGCTTTCTTT. Protein: CASSLRGGNTEAFF.

The V call is TRBV18, the J call TRBJ1-1, with D perhaps matching TRBD1 (6 bases). The CDR3 has 13 amino acids. CDR1 and CDR2 (germline): KGHSH, LQKENI. The V end was cut by 5 bases, the J end by 7 bases, with 14 bases between. CDR3 DNA: TGTGCCAGCTCAGGGGGCATTGACAGTGAAGCTTTCTTT. This translates into CASSGGIDSEAFF. Full variable domain (remainder filled in from reference TRBV18 and TRBJ1-1): NAGVMQNPRHLVRRRGQEARLRCSPMKGHSHVYWYRQLPEEGLKFMVYLQKENIIDESGMPKERFSAEFPKEGPSILRIQQVVRGDSAAYFCASSGGIDSEAFFGQGTRLTVV.

The V call is TRBV18, the J call TRBJ2-7; D is possibly TRBD1 or TRBD2 (5 bases each). CDR1 is KGHSH and CDR2 is LQKENI in the germline V gene. Between the trimmed V and J ends, which lost 6 bases and 0 bases, there was a span of 15 bases. The CDR3 totals 15 residues. Here the CDR3 DNA reads TGTGCCAGCTCTACGGGGACGGATAGCTCCTACGAGCAGTACTTC. Its protein is CASSTGTDSSYEQYF.